These T cell receptor beta chains were read from a single sample in a study of metastatic and nonmetastatic thyroid tumors. Using MiXCR, TCRdb re-called clones from the PCR reads. The repertoire includes about 31,000 clones, 18% of them detected once, and roughly a tenth sits in the top ten. The sequencing input was blood. These TCRs come from a female donor with papillary thyroid cancer or a benign thyroid nodule (not recorded which). Some clones in this sample may be carry-over from other donors' samples. Both conserved end residues are part of each CDR3. The order of the fields is CDR3 protein, V gene, D gene, J gene. A D gene is named only where the DNA matches it firmly.

CDR3: CASSPGTENQPQHF
V: TRBV18
D: TRBD1
J: TRBJ1-5

CDR3: CASSLRAGVSRYNEQFF
V: TRBV19
D: TRBD2
J: TRBJ2-1

CDR3: CASSLLAWGSYNEQFF
V: TRBV6-6
D: NA
J: TRBJ2-1

CDR3: CASSSPKGGDSYEQYF
V: TRBV7-8
D: NA
J: TRBJ2-7

CDR3: CASRGVNTGELFF
V: TRBV5-1
D: NA
J: TRBJ2-2

CDR3: CASSRDSENQPQHF
V: TRBV6-2/TRBV6-3
D: TRBD1
J: TRBJ1-5

CDR3: CASSFNRDSPLHF
V: TRBV12-3/TRBV12-4
D: NA
J: TRBJ1-6

CDR3: CASSLRSRQNTIYF
V: TRBV12-3/TRBV12-4
D: NA
J: TRBJ1-3

CDR3: CASSLWGGRNTIYF
V: TRBV28
D: NA
J: TRBJ1-3

CDR3: CASSPKGGTLYEQYF
V: TRBV2
D: NA
J: TRBJ2-7

CDR3: CASSLTRVGKLFF
V: TRBV11-3
D: NA
J: TRBJ1-4

CDR3: CASSLLAFRGTGELFF
V: TRBV28
D: NA
J: TRBJ2-2

CDR3: CAGSLSAGVYNEQFF
V: TRBV7-2
D: TRBD2
J: TRBJ2-1

CDR3: CASSLEARREGELFF
V: TRBV7-2
D: NA
J: TRBJ2-2

CDR3: CAWTSGPYEQYF
V: TRBV30
D: TRBD2
J: TRBJ2-7

CDR3: CASSYQRDGSYEQYF
V: TRBV6-5
D: NA
J: TRBJ2-7

CDR3: CASTGNTEAFF
V: TRBV28
D: NA
J: TRBJ1-1

CDR3: CASSPHLVYAGGYTF
V: TRBV6-1
D: NA
J: TRBJ1-2

CDR3: CASSPQQGGYGYTF
V: TRBV18
D: NA
J: TRBJ1-2

CDR3: CASSQTATGRGGNEQFF
V: TRBV3-1
D: TRBD2
J: TRBJ2-1

CDR3: CASSALGRGGSYEQYF
V: TRBV2
D: NA
J: TRBJ2-7

CDR3: CATSDFQGARETQYF
V: TRBV24-1
D: TRBD1
J: TRBJ2-5

CDR3: CASSLAGDDTQYF
V: TRBV27
D: NA
J: TRBJ2-3

CDR3: CASSVGSTLAGYEQYF
V: TRBV5-1
D: NA
J: TRBJ2-7

CDR3: CATSDPGQGFGANVLTF
V: TRBV24-1
D: TRBD1
J: TRBJ2-6

CDR3: CASSLSDSGNYQFF
V: TRBV5-1
D: NA
J: TRBJ2-1

CDR3: CASRPKTATDTQYF
V: TRBV7-9
D: NA
J: TRBJ2-3

CDR3: CASSQQLRAANEAFF
V: TRBV9
D: NA
J: TRBJ1-1

CDR3: CASNRVSSNQPQHF
V: TRBV19
D: NA
J: TRBJ1-5

CDR3: CASIDGGFNEQFF
V: TRBV2
D: NA
J: TRBJ2-1

CDR3: CASSPGRAIYGYTF
V: TRBV18
D: NA
J: TRBJ1-2

CDR3: CASSLLAGMSGELSF
V: TRBV28
D: NA
J: TRBJ2-2

CDR3: CASSFNRGDSGANVLTF
V: TRBV27
D: TRBD1
J: TRBJ2-6

CDR3: CAISDKDRGSYEQYF
V: TRBV10-3
D: TRBD1
J: TRBJ2-7

CDR3: CASAPQQAQGRYEQYF
V: TRBV6-1
D: NA
J: TRBJ2-7

CDR3: CASSPSQTYEQYF
V: TRBV4-1
D: NA
J: TRBJ2-7

CDR3: CSVVQDSFYGYTF
V: TRBV29-1
D: NA
J: TRBJ1-2

CDR3: CASSFDRDDLDYGYTF
V: TRBV7-8
D: NA
J: TRBJ1-2

CDR3: CASSFSRGGNQPQHF
V: TRBV6-2/TRBV6-3
D: NA
J: TRBJ1-5

CDR3: CASSFPYFPTIRTASNQPQHF
V: TRBV28
D: NA
J: TRBJ1-5

CDR3: CASSFGGELFF
V: TRBV11-3
D: NA
J: TRBJ2-2

CDR3: CSATLQINNSPLHF
V: TRBV20-1
D: NA
J: TRBJ1-6

CDR3: CASSRDLTNTGELFF
V: TRBV14
D: NA
J: TRBJ2-2

CDR3: CASSLGQCYDQYF
V: TRBV28
D: NA
J: TRBJ2-7

CDR3: CASSLRGYEQFF
V: TRBV11-2
D: NA
J: TRBJ2-1

CDR3: CSVEEEANTGELFF
V: TRBV29-1
D: NA
J: TRBJ2-2

CDR3: CASGQSDEAFF
V: TRBV2
D: NA
J: TRBJ1-1

CDR3: CASSKLGQPQHF
V: TRBV27
D: NA
J: TRBJ1-5

CDR3: CASSQGSGIGNTIYF
V: TRBV3-1
D: NA
J: TRBJ1-3

CDR3: CASSVPDGTGTEAFF
V: TRBV2
D: NA
J: TRBJ1-1

CDR3: CAHRGGGEKLFF
V: TRBV10-3
D: NA
J: TRBJ1-4

CDR3: CAISTGTGGQEQYF
V: TRBV10-3
D: NA
J: TRBJ2-7